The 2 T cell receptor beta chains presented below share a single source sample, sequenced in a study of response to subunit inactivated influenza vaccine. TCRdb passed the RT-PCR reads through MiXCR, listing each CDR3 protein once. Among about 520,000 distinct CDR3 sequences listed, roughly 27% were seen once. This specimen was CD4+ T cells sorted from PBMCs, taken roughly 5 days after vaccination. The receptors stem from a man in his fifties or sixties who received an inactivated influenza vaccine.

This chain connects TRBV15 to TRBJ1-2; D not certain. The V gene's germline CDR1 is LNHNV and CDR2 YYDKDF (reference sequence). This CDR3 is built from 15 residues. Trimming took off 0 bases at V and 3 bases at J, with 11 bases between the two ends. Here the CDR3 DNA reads TGTGCCACCAGCAGAGATATGACAAGCGACTATGGCTACACCTTC. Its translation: CATSRDMTSDYGYTF.

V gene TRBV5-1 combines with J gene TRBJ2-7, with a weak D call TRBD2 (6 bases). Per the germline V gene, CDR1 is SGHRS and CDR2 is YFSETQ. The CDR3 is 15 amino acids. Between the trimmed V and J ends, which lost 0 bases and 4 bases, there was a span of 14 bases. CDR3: CASSLAGGVEYEQYF. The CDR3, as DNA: TGCGCCAGCAGCTTGGCCGGAGGGGTGGAGTACGAGCAGTACTTC.